Listed here is a single TCR beta chain. The identical CDR3 is also encoded by other nucleotide sequences in the sample. From germline, CDR1 is SEHNR and CDR2 FQNEAQ (reference sequence). This CDR3 region has 14 residues. Trimming at V came to 4 bases and at J to 2 bases, leaving 3 bases not matched to a gene. In the source study's methods: Amplification of reference gene primers provided the estimated nucleated cell counts. Using immunoSEQ multiplex PCR, the repertoire was profiled, and TCRdb retains in-frame clones only, with some absent. From that table come the V and J calls and clone size; the DNA was used to work out D and trimming. The data hold 200,000 to 300,000 clones, with over 90% observed a single time. These data originate in a study of blood T cell repertoires in COVID-19. The wider study: Spain, Italy and the United States supplied samples that represented acute and convalescent COVID-19.

This clonotype originated in a man aged 25 to 40 with COVID-19, enrolled during active disease. Sequenced sample: peripheral blood. V and J are TRBV7-9 and TRBJ2-5; 8 nucleotides match TRBD2. The CDR3 nucleotides read TGTGCCAGCAGCTCGCCGGGGGGGCAAGAGACCCAGTACTTC. The encoded protein is CASSSPGGQETQYF.